The sequence of this TCR beta chain was determined in a study of OX40 agonist ivuxolimab in advanced cancers. The overall study: Prior therapy, whether anti-PD-1, anti-PD-L1 or anti-CTLA-4, was allowed, and 40% had some. Study-wide results and caveats: By week 6 at 0.1 to 3.0 mg/kg, blood CD4+ and CD8+ T cells had expanded clonally. Partly responding patients at 0.1-3.0 mg/kg showed some of the smallest clonal expansion.

Assay used: immunoSEQ multiplex PCR; TCRdb lists only in-frame clones, some missing. The profile shows under 90,000 clones, more than 80% of them singletons. Germline assignment: CDR1 ENHRY and CDR2 SYGVKD. CDR3 length: 11 amino acids. Trimming shortened V by 6 bases and J by 9 bases, and 9 bases separated the two germline ends. This clone was counted between two and nine times. Its target is not known. The chain links TRBV10-3 to TRBJ2-1, with D tentatively TRBD1 (5 bases). The TCR sequence derives from an adult with an advanced solid tumor such as melanoma, head and neck, liver or kidney cancer. The specimen was CD4+ or CD8+ T cells sorted from blood, collected in a trial of the OX40 agonist ivuxolimab. CDR3 protein: CAISRVGEQFF. Written as DNA, the CDR3 is TGTGCCATCAGCAGGGTAGGTGAGCAGTTCTTC.